These T cell receptor beta chains were read from a single sample in a study of blood T cells in healthy people across ages. MiXCR, applied by TCRdb to the 5' RACE reads, yields one record per CDR3 protein. The repertoire holds about 1.1 million distinct CDR3 sequences, with more than 30% as singletons. Sequencing was carried out using blood. The receptors here all came from a man between 18 and 29 years old in good health. The CDR3 runs from the conserved cysteine through the conserved F or W. The D gene is left open where the match is weak. Part of the rows lack a size; the others show once, few, many or a class for expanded clones.

many,TRBJ2-7,TRBV29-1,TRBD1,TGCAGCGTCCGCGGACAGGGGAAAAAAACGGTCGAGCAGTACTTC,CSVRGQGKKTVEQYF
-,TRBJ1-1,TRBV5-1,-,TGCGCCACGCAGGGGAACACTGAAGCTTTCTTT,CATQGNTEAFF
few,TRBJ1-5,TRBV11-2,-,TGTGCCAGCAGCTTAGGTAACACTCAGCCCCAGCATTTT,CASSLGNTQPQHF
-,TRBJ2-4,TRBV6-2/TRBV6-3,-,TGTGCCAGCAGTTACTCGGGGGCCAGATCGGCCATTCAGTACTTC,CASSYSGARSAIQYF
few,TRBJ1-5,TRBV29-1,-,TGCAGCGCCGGGACGTCGAATCAGCCCCAGCATTTT,CSAGTSNQPQHF
few,TRBJ1-2,TRBV2,-,TGTGCCAGCGAATGGGAGCGTAATGGCTACACCTTC,CASEWERNGYTF
-,TRBJ1-2,TRBV6-5,-,TGTGCCAGCAGTTCGTTCGGCTATGGCTACACCTTC,CASSSFGYGYTF
-,TRBJ1-5,TRBV20-1,TRBD1,TGCAGTGCTAGTGTTCCGGGACAGACCATTGCCCTTATCAATCAGCCCCAGCATTTT,CSASVPGQTIALINQPQHF
-,TRBJ2-5,TRBV20-1,TRBD1,TGCAGTGCTAGAGGGGACAGTCGGGAGACCCAGTACTTC,CSARGDSRETQYF
-,TRBJ1-2,TRBV7-9,TRBD1,TGTGCCAGCAGCCCGCGGGACAGCCCTACTAACTATGGCTACACCTTC,CASSPRDSPTNYGYTF
-,TRBJ2-1,TRBV4-1,-,TGCGCCAGCAGCCCCGGGGCTCTCGATGAGCAGTTCTTC,CASSPGALDEQFF
-,TRBJ2-1,TRBV2,-,TGTGCCAGCACATTAACGGCGGAGATTTACAATGAGCAGTTCTTC,CASTLTAEIYNEQFF
few,TRBJ2-1,TRBV13,-,TGTGCCAGCAGCTTAAACTCGTTCAATGAGCAGTTCTTC,CASSLNSFNEQFF
-,TRBJ1-1,TRBV6-6,-,TGTGCCAGCAGTCCCATAAGGGGGGGCACTGAAGCTTTCTTT,CASSPIRGGTEAFF
-,TRBJ2-3,TRBV4-3,-,TGCGCCAGCAGCCAAGTTTCCGGGGTCAGCACAGATACGCAGTATTTT,CASSQVSGVSTDTQYF
-,TRBJ2-7,TRBV29-1,TRBD2,TGCAGCGTTGAGGCTGGGAAATCGGGGGGGTACAATGAGCAGTACTTC,CSVEAGKSGGYNEQYF
-,TRBJ2-1,TRBV7-9,-,TGTGCCAGCAGCTTAGCGCAAGCGAGCTCCTACAATGAGCAGTTCTTC,CASSLAQASSYNEQFF
-,TRBJ1-2,TRBV27,-,TGTGCCAGCAGTTCGAATGGAAAGGGCTACACCTTC,CASSSNGKGYTF